This is a list of T cell receptor beta chains from one sample in a study of vaccination effects on CD4 cells after COVID-19. The data were produced by immunoSEQ multiplex PCR, yet TCRdb's version contains in-frame clones alone and is incomplete. The data contain more than 20,000 clones, less than 85% of them seen just once; the ten biggest clones take up roughly 8%. These TCRs are of unknown antigen specificity. The source was CD4+ T cells from PBMCs cultured with SARS-CoV-2 spike peptides, collected after COVID-19 vaccination. The receptors stem from a human donor who received a COVID-19 vaccine. Each CDR3 is given with its conserved first and last residue. The D gene is left open where the match is weak. Size is stated for part of the rows, as once, few or many counts, or as a class when the clone is expanded.

j_gene | v_gene | abundance | d_gene | CDR3nt | CDR3aa
TRBJ2-3 | TRBV3-1/TRBV3-2 | NA | NA | TGTGCCAGCAGCCAAGGAGGGGATACGCAGTATTTT | CASSQGGDTQYF
TRBJ2-1 | TRBV3-1/TRBV3-2 | NA | NA | TGTGCCAGCAGCCACGGGAATGAGCAGTTCTTC | CASSHGNEQFF
TRBJ1-3 | TRBV18 | NA | TRBD1 | TGTGCCAGCTCGACTGGGACAGCTGGAAACACCATATATTTT | CASSTGTAGNTIYF
TRBJ1-2 | TRBV24-1 | NA | NA | TGTGCCACCAGTGAAGAGGGAGTCGGCTACACCTTC | CATSEEGVGYTF
TRBJ2-2 | TRBV19 | NA | NA | TGTGCCAGTAGTGCCCAGCCCACCGGGGAGCTGTTTTTT | CASSAQPTGELFF
TRBJ2-7 | TRBV7-9 | NA | TRBD1 | TGTGCCAGCAGCCCGATGACAGGGTCGACCTACGAGCAGTACTTC | CASSPMTGSTYEQYF
TRBJ2-1 | TRBV4-2 | few | TRBD2 | TGTGCCAGCAGCCAAGGCGGCGCTAGCGGGTATCATGAGCAGTTCTTC | CASSQGGASGYHEQFF
TRBJ1-1 | TRBV7-9 | NA | NA | TGTGCCAGCAGCAGAACTTCTGAAGCTTTCTTT | CASSRTSEAFF
TRBJ2-7 | TRBV19 | NA | NA | TGTGCCAGTAGTACCGGGACACCCAAATACGAGCAGTACTTC | CASSTGTPKYEQYF
TRBJ2-7 | TRBV5-1 | once | TRBD2 | TGCGCCAGCAGCTCGACCGGGACTAGCGGGAGAAGTCTTAACGAGCAGTACTTC | CASSSTGTSGRSLNEQYF
TRBJ1-5 | TRBV19 | NA | NA | TGTGCCAGCAGAGACAGCGGTTATCAGCCCCAGCATTTT | CASRDSGYQPQHF
TRBJ2-5 | TRBV10-3 | NA | TRBD1 | TGTGCCATCAGTGACCTAGACAGGGGGTCAGAGACCCAGTACTTC | CAISDLDRGSETQYF
TRBJ2-6 | TRBV29-1 | NA | NA | TGCAGCGTTGAAGAATCTGCGGGAACGGGTGGCTCTGGGGCCAACGTCCTGACTTTC | CSVEESAGTGGSGANVLTF
TRBJ1-1 | TRBV4-1 | NA | NA | TGCGCCAGCAGCCAAGATGGTCGGAGGTTGGGCACTGAAGCTTTCTTT | CASSQDGRRLGTEAFF
TRBJ1-1 | TRBV27 | NA | NA | TGTGCCAGCAGTTTAGGGGTGACGGCGAACACTGAAGCTTTCTTT | CASSLGVTANTEAFF
TRBJ2-7 | TRBV30 | NA | NA | TGTGCCTGGAGTAGGGGTCCCTACGAGCAGTACTTC | CAWSRGPYEQYF
TRBJ2-5 | TRBV3-1/TRBV3-2 | few | NA | TGTGCCAGCAGCCAGGACCCAGGGGATCAAGAGACCCAGTACTTC | CASSQDPGDQETQYF
TRBJ2-7 | TRBV19 | NA | NA | TGTGCCAGTAGTCGACGGCGCGTAATTAAGACCTACGAGCAGTACTTC | CASSRRRVIKTYEQYF
TRBJ1-1 | TRBV6-5 | NA | TRBD1 | TGTGCCAGCAGTTACACCGGGACAGCCATAACTGAAGCTTTCTTT | CASSYTGTAITEAFF
TRBJ2-1 | TRBV10-2 | NA | NA | TGCGCCAGCAGTGAAGAACAGATTAAGCAGTTCTTC | CASSEEQIKQFF
TRBJ1-1 | TRBV3-1/TRBV3-2 | NA | NA | TGTGCCAGCAGCCAAGATAGGAGGGGGACTGAAGCTTTCTTT | CASSQDRRGTEAFF
TRBJ1-6 | TRBV6-5 | few | NA | TGTGCCAGCAGGAGGGAATTTCTGGGTTCACCCCTCCACTTT | CASRREFLGSPLHF
TRBJ1-6 | TRBV11-2 | once | NA | TGTGCCAGCAGCTCCCGGTCGGCAGGGGCTTCACCCCTCCACTTT | CASSSRSAGASPLHF
TRBJ1-2 | TRBV5-1 | few | TRBD1 | TGCGCCAGCAGCCAACGGACAGGAGGGTATGGCTACACCTTC | CASSQRTGGYGYTF
TRBJ2-7 | TRBV12-5 | NA | TRBD2 | TGTGCTAGTGGTTCTCGGACTAGCGATCCCTACGAGCAGTACTTC | CASGSRTSDPYEQYF
TRBJ1-1 | TRBV3-1/TRBV3-2 | few | NA | TGTGCCAGCAGCCCGTTGGGACACTGGAACACTGAAGCTTTCTTT | CASSPLGHWNTEAFF
TRBJ2-7 | TRBV6-5 | NA | TRBD1 | TGTGCCAGCACCGCGACAGGGACCGAGCAGTACTTC | CASTATGTEQYF
TRBJ1-2 | TRBV7-9 | NA | NA | TGTGCCAGCAGCTTAGTAGGGGAGGCCCGCGGGGGCTACACCTTC | CASSLVGEARGGYTF
TRBJ1-1 | TRBV25-1 | NA | TRBD1 | TGTGCCAGCAGTTTGGCAGGGGGCCAGACTGAAGCTTTCTTT | CASSLAGGQTEAFF
TRBJ1-1 | TRBV4-1 | NA | NA | TGCGCCAGCAGCCAGGGGATGGACACTGAAGCTTTCTTT | CASSQGMDTEAFF
TRBJ2-2 | TRBV7-9 | NA | NA | TGTGCCAGCAGCTTAAACCAATTGAACACCGGGGAGCTGTTTTTT | CASSLNQLNTGELFF
TRBJ2-7 | TRBV6-6 | few | NA | TGTGCCAGCAGTTCCCAAGCGACCGTATACGAGCAGTACTTC | CASSSQATVYEQYF
TRBJ2-1 | TRBV11-2 | few | NA | TGTGCCAGCAGCCCAAGGGAGGCCGACAATGAGCAGTTCTTC | CASSPREADNEQFF
TRBJ1-1 | TRBV6-2/TRBV6-3 | NA | TRBD1 | TGTGCCAGCAGTTTACCATCGACAGGGCTCCGCTTGAACACTGAAGCTTTCTTT | CASSLPSTGLRLNTEAFF
TRBJ1-6 | TRBV2 | NA | NA | TGTGCCAGCACCTGGGGGGACCCCGCCAATTCACCCCTCCACTTT | CASTWGDPANSPLHF
TRBJ2-7 | TRBV5-4 | NA | NA | TGTGCCAGCAGCTTACAGGGTAGATTCTACGAGCAGTACTTC | CASSLQGRFYEQYF